Reported below is one T cell receptor beta chain. Its antigen is undetermined. A multiplex PCR was run with 60 Vbeta primers and 13 Jbeta primers. TCRdb keeps only in-frame clones here, not all; method: immunoSEQ multiplex PCR. This sample yields 100,000 to 150,000 clones, of which roughly 70% are seen a single time; more than 6% belongs to the top ten. CDR1 and CDR2 (germline): LNHNV, YYDKDF (reference sequence). Trimming cost V 1 base and J 4 bases; bases outside gene matches: 4. The CDR3 contains 15 residues. The sample belongs to a study of cytomegalovirus exposure and HLA in healthy donors. Study in general: Researchers found that 81% of 300 to 450 genotyped donors fell within the Caucasian-associated ancestry cluster.

General observations from the study: A missense variant in DCLRE1C was later tied to TCR beta V- and J-gene trimming. HLA alleles were associated with roughly 15,000 TCR beta sequences in a later analysis at 0.05 false discovery rate. Among the CMV-associated chains, three were confirmed in vitro as specific for CMV antigens.

Material for sequencing was PBMCs. This chain connects TRBV15 to TRBJ1-3, with 7 bases matching TRBD1. The TCR originated in a man in his forties in good health and CMV-seropositive. The CDR3 loop is CATSRGGGWGNTIYF. Here the CDR3 DNA reads TGTGCCACCAGCAGAGGAGGGGGCTGGGGAAACACCATATATTTT.